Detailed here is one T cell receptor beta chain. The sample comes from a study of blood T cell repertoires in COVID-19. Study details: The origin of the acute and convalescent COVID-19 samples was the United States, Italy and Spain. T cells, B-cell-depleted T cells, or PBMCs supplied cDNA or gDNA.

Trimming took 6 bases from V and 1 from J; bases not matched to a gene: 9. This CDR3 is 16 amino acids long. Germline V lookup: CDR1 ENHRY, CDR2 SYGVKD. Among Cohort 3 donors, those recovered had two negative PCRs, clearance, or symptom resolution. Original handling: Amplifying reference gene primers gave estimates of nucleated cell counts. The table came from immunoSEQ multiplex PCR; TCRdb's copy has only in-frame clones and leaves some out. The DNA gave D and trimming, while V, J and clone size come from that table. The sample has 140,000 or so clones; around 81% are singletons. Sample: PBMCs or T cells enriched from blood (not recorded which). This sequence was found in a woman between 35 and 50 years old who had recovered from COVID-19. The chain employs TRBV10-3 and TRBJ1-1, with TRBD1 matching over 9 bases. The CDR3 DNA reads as TGTGCCATCAGGGGGTCTCCGGGACAGGGGAACACTGAAGCTTTCTTT. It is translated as CAIRGSPGQGNTEAFF.